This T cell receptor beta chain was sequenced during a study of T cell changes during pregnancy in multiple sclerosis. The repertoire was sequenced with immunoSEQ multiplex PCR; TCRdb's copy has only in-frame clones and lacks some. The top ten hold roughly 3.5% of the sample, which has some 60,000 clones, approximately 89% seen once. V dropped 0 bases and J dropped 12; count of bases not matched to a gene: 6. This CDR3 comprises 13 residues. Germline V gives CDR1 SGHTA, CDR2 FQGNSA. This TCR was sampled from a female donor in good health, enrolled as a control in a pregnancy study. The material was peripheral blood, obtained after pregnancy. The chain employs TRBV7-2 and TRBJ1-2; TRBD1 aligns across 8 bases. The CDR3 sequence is CASSLAGQGSNTF. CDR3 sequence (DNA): TGTGCCAGCAGCTTAGCTGGACAGGGATCCAACACCTTC.